This TCR beta chain emerged from a study of blood T cell repertoires in COVID-19. Study at large: T cells, B-cell-depleted T cells, or PBMCs supplied cDNA or gDNA.

Here immunoSEQ multiplex PCR was the method, and the copy in TCRdb shows in-frame clones only, minus some. The sample lists about 250,000 clones; 80% to 90% were seen once. CDR1 is SNHLY and CDR2 is FYNNEI in the germline V gene. Trimming took 2 bases from V and 6 from J; bases not matched to a gene: 7. The CDR3 is 15 amino acids. The origin of this receptor is a woman in her late teens or twenties who had recovered from COVID-19. The chain carries TRBV2 and TRBJ2-5, with 9 nucleotides matching TRBD2. Material: PBMCs or T cells enriched from blood (not recorded which). CDR3 region: CASSESPAGGQTQYF. In DNA, the CDR3 is TGTGCCAGCAGTGAATCCCCAGCGGGGGGCCAGACCCAGTACTTC.